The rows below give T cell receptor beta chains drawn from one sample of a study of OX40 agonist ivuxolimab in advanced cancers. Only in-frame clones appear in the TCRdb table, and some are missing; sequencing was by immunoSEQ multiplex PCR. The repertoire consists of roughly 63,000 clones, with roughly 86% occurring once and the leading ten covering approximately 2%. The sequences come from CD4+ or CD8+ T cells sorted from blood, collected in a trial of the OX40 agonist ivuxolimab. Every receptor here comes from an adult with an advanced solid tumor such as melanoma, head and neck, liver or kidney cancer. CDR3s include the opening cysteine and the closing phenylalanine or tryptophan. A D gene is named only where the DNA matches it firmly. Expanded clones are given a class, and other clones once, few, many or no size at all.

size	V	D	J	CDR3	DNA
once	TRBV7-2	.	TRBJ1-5	CASSLEESNQPQHF	TGTGCCAGCAGCTTAGAAGAAAGCAATCAGCCCCAGCATTTT
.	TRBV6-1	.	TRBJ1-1	CASSEAGTEAFF	TGTGCCAGCAGTGAAGCGGGCACTGAAGCTTTCTTT
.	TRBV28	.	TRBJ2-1	CASSPPAGPNNEQFF	TGTGCCAGCAGTCCTCCGGCGGGACCTAACAATGAGCAGTTCTTC
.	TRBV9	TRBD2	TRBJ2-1	CASSKLGTRMNEQFF	TGTGCCAGCAGCAAGCTAGGGACTAGGATGAATGAGCAGTTCTTC
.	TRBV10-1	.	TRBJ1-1	CASSDPDTEAFF	TGCGCCAGCAGTGACCCGGACACTGAAGCTTTCTTT
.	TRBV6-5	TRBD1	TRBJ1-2	CASSYLDRVGYTF	TGTGCCAGCAGTTACCTAGACAGGGTTGGCTACACCTTC
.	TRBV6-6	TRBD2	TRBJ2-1	CASSPRGGVVYNEQFF	TGTGCCAGCAGTCCCCGGGGAGGGGTCGTCTACAATGAGCAGTTCTTC
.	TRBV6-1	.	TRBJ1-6	CASSPGPFGSPLHF	TGTGCCAGCAGTCCGGGGCCTTTCGGTTCACCCCTCCACTTT
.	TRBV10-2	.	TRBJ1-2	CASSEMDSYGYTF	TGCGCCAGCAGTGAGATGGACAGCTATGGCTACACCTTC
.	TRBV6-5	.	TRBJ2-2	CASSPTSNTGELFF	TGTGCCAGCAGCCCCACATCGAACACCGGGGAGCTGTTTTTT
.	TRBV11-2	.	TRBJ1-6	CASSLDRGNSPLHF	TGTGCCAGCAGCTTAGATAGGGGGAATTCACCCCTCCACTTT
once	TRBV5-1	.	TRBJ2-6	CASSLGASGANVLTF	TGCGCCAGCAGCTTGGGAGCCTCTGGGGCCAACGTCCTGACTTTC
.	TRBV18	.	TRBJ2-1	CASSPPLNNEQFF	TGTGCCAGCTCACCACCGTTAAACAATGAGCAGTTCTTC
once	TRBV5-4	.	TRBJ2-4	CASSFYQDRKNIQYF	TGTGCCAGCAGCTTCTATCAGGACAGAAAAAACATTCAGTACTTC
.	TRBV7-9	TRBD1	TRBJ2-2	CASSPGQGISGELFF	TGTGCCAGCAGCCCCGGACAGGGAATATCCGGGGAGCTGTTTTTT
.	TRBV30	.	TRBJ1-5	CAWSYGSQPQHF	TGTGCCTGGAGTTACGGGAGCCAGCCCCAGCATTTT